This section outlines one T cell receptor beta chain sequence together with its context. This clone's antigen is unknown. No base qualities exist here, and no much larger clone lies one base off it. The sample belongs to a study of blood T cell repertoires in COVID-19 (TCRdb year 2020). With regard to the full study: The collaborator samples originated in the United States, Italy and Spain and spanned the acute and convalescent phases of COVID-19. The prospective study material was composed of cDNA or gDNA derived from T cells, B-cell-depleted T cells, or PBMCs. The dataset comprised deeply sampled blood TCRbeta repertoires from subjects exposed to, actively infected with, or recovered from COVID-19. The repertoires were released in a freely available public database meant as a resource for research on the immune response to SARS-CoV-2. Samples were obtained from the ongoing ImmuneRACE study (first 160 participants) and from 1,254 subjects provided by 6 global collaborators. The sample metadata nearly always contained a de-identified subject ID, COVID-19 status, age in years and sex. Where HLA class I and class II types were available, the types were taken from metadata supplied by the sample provider, not from assay-based typing. Broad study findings and their caveats: How much clinical and demographic metadata was included differed by source and by participant, and the metadata was provided uncurated.

Whole blood was collected in K2EDTA tubes by collaborating institutions according to the institutions' own protocols. For TCRbeta analysis, collaborator samples were shipped as frozen whole blood, as isolated PBMCs, or as DNA extracted from either sample type. The germline V gene sets CDR1 to SNHLY and CDR2 to FYNNEI. V drops 7 bases and J drops 1 base, leaving 16 bases in between. The CDR3 sequence holds 15 residues, the cysteine and phenylalanine included. Only CDR3 DNA remains: 45 bases, in frame from the first base. TCRbeta CDR3 regions were amplified from genomic DNA using the immunoSEQ Assay, a bias-controlled multiplex PCR. The paper's data handling went like this. Nucleated cell counts per sample were estimated from amplification of reference gene primers within the assay. Sequence reads were collapsed and filtered to measure the absolute abundance of every unique TCRbeta CDR3 rearrangement. Productive Simpson clonality was computed per sample as the square root of Simpson's diversity index over productive rearrangements. The source is immuneACCESS, and TCRdb retained only in-frame sequences with V and J called. Part of the clones is not carried over; for the studies checked, unresolved V genes explain less than half of this, and the remainder is unexplained. V and J calls and clone size are copied from that table; D and trimming were computed from the DNA. In all, the sample holds hundreds of thousands of clones, and more than 75% of those were seen once. The ten biggest clones cover 5.9% of the sample.

This chain is built from TRBV2 and TRBJ2-5; a tentative D call is TRBD2 (7 bases match). Material: peripheral blood. The receptor was isolated from a man older than 75 with acute or convalescent COVID-19. In nucleotides, the sequence is TGTGCCAGCACCTTAGGGGGGAGGGGCCAAGAGACCCAGTACTTC. Its product reads: CASTLGGRGQETQYF.